The clone carrying this T cell receptor beta chain was counted a few times. What it binds is unknown. The data originate from a study of cytomegalovirus exposure and HLA in healthy donors. Study conclusions and caveats: Indistinguishable V segments such as TRBV6-2 and TRBV6-3 were excluded. In an earlier analysis, about 87% or about 30%: the productive usage of most TCR beta V segments.

Germline values: CDR1 ENHRY, CDR2 SYGVKD. The CDR3 covers 14 residues. V lost 3 bases, J lost 8 bases, and 6 bases stayed unmatched. In the PCR, 60 Vbeta and 13 Jbeta primers were used. Generated by immunoSEQ multiplex PCR, the TCRdb table keeps only in-frame clones and is missing some. The repertoire holds approximately 120,000 clones, with 69% as singletons. Nominally healthy donors were sampled, though unrecorded immune exposures were likely. The chain couples TRBV10-3 to TRBJ1-4, with 7 bases identical to TRBD1. The TCR originated in a woman aged 70 to 79 in good health and CMV-seropositive. Sequences were obtained from PBMCs. CDR3 bases: TGTGCCATCAGTGAAAGGGGGACAGAGGAAAAACTGTTTTTT. This codes for CAISERGTEEKLFF.